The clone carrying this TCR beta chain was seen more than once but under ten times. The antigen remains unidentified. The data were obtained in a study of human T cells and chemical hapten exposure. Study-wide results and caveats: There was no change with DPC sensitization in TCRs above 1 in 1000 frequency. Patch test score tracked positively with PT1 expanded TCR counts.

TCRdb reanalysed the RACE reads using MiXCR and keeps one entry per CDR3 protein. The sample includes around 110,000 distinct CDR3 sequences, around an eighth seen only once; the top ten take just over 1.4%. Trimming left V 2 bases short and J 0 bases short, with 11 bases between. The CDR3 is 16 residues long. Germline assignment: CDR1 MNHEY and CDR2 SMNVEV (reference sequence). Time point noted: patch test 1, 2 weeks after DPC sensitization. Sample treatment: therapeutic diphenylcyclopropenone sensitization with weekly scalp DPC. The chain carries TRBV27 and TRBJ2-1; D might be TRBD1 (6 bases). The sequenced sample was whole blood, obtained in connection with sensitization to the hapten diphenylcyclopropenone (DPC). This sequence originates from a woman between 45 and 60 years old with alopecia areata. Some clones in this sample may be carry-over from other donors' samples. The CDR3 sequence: CASSLPGVSSYNEQFF. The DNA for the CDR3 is TGTGCCAGCAGTTTACCAGGGGTGAGCTCCTACAATGAGCAGTTCTTC.